This T cell receptor (beta chain) originates from a study of early T cells in non-severe SARS-CoV-2 infection. Whole-study results and caveats: VDJdb matches were skewed toward anti-spike CD8 T cell responses.

Between the trimmed V and J ends, which lost 3 bases and 5 bases, there was a span of 10 bases. Germline lookup yields CDR1 SGHTA and CDR2 FQGNSA. This CDR3 has 14 amino acids. This clonotype occurred many times. As yet, its antigen is unknown. Attachment of unique molecular identifiers to individual cDNA molecules was performed. One entry per CDR3 protein, called by TCRdb with MiXCR from the 5' RACE reads. The top ten clones hold 3% to 4% of a sample with around 57,000 distinct CDR3 sequences, 5.9% of them seen once. The V and J genes are TRBV7-2 and TRBJ2-2; D not resolved. The TCR was taken from an adult who was a healthcare worker with PCR-confirmed SARS-CoV-2 infection or an uninfected control (not recorded which). Sequencing was performed on whole blood, taken at baseline. This CDR3 reads CASSLVWETGELFF. For the CDR3, the DNA is TGTGCCAGCAGCTTGGTATGGGAAACCGGGGAGCTGTTTTTT.